This T cell receptor (beta chain) was documented in a study of human T cells and chemical hapten exposure. TCRdb independently ran MiXCR on the RACE reads; one entry per CDR3 protein. The sample yields about 46,000 distinct CDR3 sequences, around 4% seen once. V was shortened by 0 bases and J by 3 bases, with 5 bases between the two germline ends. The germline V gene encodes CDR1 MRHNA and CDR2 SNTAGT. CDR3 size: 13 residues. The time point denotes: healthy volunteer bleed at 2 weeks. Someone pulled total RNA out of unfractionated whole blood. This TCR came from a female donor in good health. Some clones in this sample may be carry-over from other donors' samples. The sample comprised whole blood. The V gene is TRBV6-4, the J gene TRBJ1-1; D is uncertain. CDR3 bases: TGTGCCAGCAGTGACTCAGACCACACTGAAGCTTTCTTT. It specifies CASSDSDHTEAFF.